This TCR beta chain was found in a study of blood T cell repertoires in COVID-19 (dated by TCRdb to the early 2020s). For the wider study: Collaborator samples came from the United States, Italy and Spain and covered acute and convalescent phases of COVID-19. The samples were drawn from the first 160 participants of the ongoing ImmuneRACE study and from some 1,300 subjects provided by 6 global collaborators. The dataset comprised deeply sampled blood TCRbeta repertoires from subjects exposed to, actively infected with, or recovered from COVID-19. A de-identified subject ID, COVID-19 status, age in years and sex were almost always included in the sample metadata. Where HLA class I and class II types were available, the types were taken from metadata supplied by the sample provider, not from assay-based typing. The prospective study material was composed of cDNA or gDNA derived from T cells, B-cell-depleted T cells, or PBMCs. The repertoires were released in a freely available public database meant as a resource for research on the immune response to SARS-CoV-2.

TCRbeta CDR3 regions were amplified from genomic DNA by means of the immunoSEQ Assay, a bias-controlled multiplex PCR. The authors' pipeline ran thus. Within the assay, amplification of reference gene primers was used to estimate how many nucleated cells each sample contained. To quantify the absolute abundance of each unique TCRbeta CDR3 rearrangement, sequence reads were collapsed and filtered. For each sample, productive Simpson clonality was calculated by taking the square root of Simpson's diversity index across productive rearrangements. Entries here come from immuneACCESS through TCRdb and include only in-frame sequences with V and J called. Some clones fail to appear in such tables; in the studies checked, an unresolved V gene covers under half of the shortfall, and the cause of the remainder is unknown. The DNA was the basis for D and trimming; V, J and clone size are from that table. Across this sample there are under 300,000 clones, with approximately 82% seen only once. The ten largest account for 5.7% of the sample.

Sequences KGHSH (CDR1) and LQKENI (CDR2) are obtained from the germline V gene. The trim is 1 base for V and 3 bases for J, with a gap of 12 bases between the germline ends. Inclusive of the bounding cysteine and phenylalanine, the CDR3 is 15 residues long. Solely the CDR3 DNA is kept, with 45 bases framed from the first base. Each collaborating institution followed its own protocols to collect whole blood in K2EDTA tubes. For TCRbeta analysis, collaborators shipped samples in one of three forms: frozen whole blood, isolated PBMCs, or DNA extracted from either of those sample types. This clone has just a few counts. Its cognate antigen has yet to be identified. No clone much larger than this one lies a single base away; base qualities are absent. Study-level results and caveats: How much clinical and demographic metadata was included differed by source and by participant, and the metadata was provided uncurated.

The material sequenced was peripheral blood. The rearranged chain carries TRBV18 and TRBJ2-5; the D gene cannot be resolved reliably. This receptor was taken from an elderly man with acute or convalescent COVID-19. The CDR3 reads CASSPRTLGKETQYF. The sequenced DNA is TGTGCCAGCTCACCACGAACCCTAGGAAAAGAGACCCAGTACTTC.